These T cell receptor beta chains were read from a single sample in a study of molecular identifiers for immune sequencing clone quantification. TCRdb recomputed calls from the PCR reads with MiXCR, one row per CDR3 protein. Of about 630,000 distinct CDR3 sequences in the sample, roughly 25% were seen once. Sequenced input: naive CD8+ T cells from blood, with Jurkat cell RNA spiked in. The receptors originated from a human donor in good health. Some libraries in this study had Jurkat cell RNA spiked in. Each CDR3 is given with its conserved first and last residue. The D gene is left open where the match is weak. Size is stated for part of the rows, as once, few or many counts, or as a class when the clone is expanded.

J gene: TRBJ2-1; clone size: once; D gene: -; V gene: TRBV6-2/TRBV6-3; CDR3 protein: CASRTGTAFNEQFF; CDR3 DNA: TGTGCCAGCAGAACCGGGACCGCCTTCAATGAGCAGTTCTTC
J gene: TRBJ1-5; clone size: many; D gene: -; V gene: TRBV7-8; CDR3 protein: CASSLDSNSNQPQHF; CDR3 DNA: TGTGCCAGCAGCTTAGACAGCAATAGCAATCAGCCCCAGCATTTT
J gene: TRBJ1-6; clone size: -; D gene: -; V gene: TRBV4-3; CDR3 protein: CASSPALARERASPLPF; CDR3 DNA: TGCGCCAGCAGCCCAGCTCTGGCCCGGGAAAGGGCTTCCCCCCTCCCCTTT
J gene: TRBJ1-5; clone size: many; D gene: -; V gene: TRBV11-2; CDR3 protein: CASSLAAGTQPQHF; CDR3 DNA: TGTGCCAGCAGCTTAGCGGCGGGCACTCAGCCCCAGCATTTT
J gene: TRBJ2-5; clone size: many; D gene: -; V gene: TRBV6-5; CDR3 protein: CASSPNPQETQYF; CDR3 DNA: TGTGCCAGCAGCCCCAACCCCCAAGAGACCCAGTACTTC
J gene: TRBJ1-1; clone size: -; D gene: -; V gene: TRBV19; CDR3 protein: CASSIDWTANTEAFF; CDR3 DNA: TGTGCCAGTAGTATAGATTGGACAGCGAACACTGAAGCTTTCTTT
J gene: TRBJ2-2; clone size: many; D gene: -; V gene: TRBV24-1; CDR3 protein: CATSGGSGELFF; CDR3 DNA: TGTGCCACCAGTGGAGGGAGCGGGGAGCTGTTTTTT
J gene: TRBJ1-2; clone size: -; D gene: -; V gene: TRBV24-1; CDR3 protein: CATSVSQSYGYTF; CDR3 DNA: TGTGCCACCAGTGTATCTCAGTCCTATGGCTACACCTTC
J gene: TRBJ2-1; clone size: few; D gene: -; V gene: TRBV15; CDR3 protein: CATSTRGPGQFF; CDR3 DNA: TGTGCCACCAGCACCCGGGGACCCGGGCAGTTCTTC
J gene: TRBJ2-7; clone size: many; D gene: TRBD1; V gene: TRBV4-2; CDR3 protein: CASSPEGQTYEQYF; CDR3 DNA: TGTGCCAGCAGCCCAGAGGGACAGACCTACGAGCAGTACTTC
J gene: TRBJ1-5; clone size: many; D gene: TRBD1; V gene: TRBV5-6; CDR3 protein: CASSFQGATQPQHF; CDR3 DNA: TGTGCCAGCAGCTTCCAGGGGGCGACGCAGCCCCAGCATTTT
J gene: TRBJ2-1; clone size: many; D gene: TRBD2; V gene: TRBV5-1; CDR3 protein: CASSFTGTSGGSSYNEQFF; CDR3 DNA: TGCGCCAGCAGCTTTACCGGGACTAGCGGGGGGAGCTCCTACAATGAGCAGTTCTTC
J gene: TRBJ2-1; clone size: many; D gene: -; V gene: TRBV6-5; CDR3 protein: CASSYSSFTGQFF; CDR3 DNA: TGTGCCAGCAGTTACTCTTCATTCACGGGGCAGTTCTTC
J gene: TRBJ2-3; clone size: few; D gene: TRBD2; V gene: TRBV4-3; CDR3 protein: CASSQTGTSDTDTQYF; CDR3 DNA: TGCGCCAGCAGCCAAACCGGGACTAGCGACACAGATACGCAGTATTTT
J gene: TRBJ2-3; clone size: many; D gene: TRBD1; V gene: TRBV10-3; CDR3 protein: CAISLQGDTQYF; CDR3 DNA: TGTGCCATCAGTCTACAGGGGGATACGCAGTATTTT
J gene: TRBJ2-5; clone size: -; D gene: -; V gene: TRBV7-2; CDR3 protein: CASSLAGPLGGETQYF; CDR3 DNA: TGTGCCAGCAGCTTAGCGGGGCCCCTGGGCGGGGAGACCCAGTACTTC
J gene: TRBJ2-1; clone size: -; D gene: TRBD2; V gene: TRBV30; CDR3 protein: CAWSSGLANNEQFF; CDR3 DNA: TGTGCCTGGAGTTCGGGACTAGCGAACAATGAGCAGTTCTTC
J gene: TRBJ2-1; clone size: -; D gene: TRBD1; V gene: TRBV4-3; CDR3 protein: CASSLATGSREQFF; CDR3 DNA: TGCGCCAGCAGCCTCGCGACAGGGTCGCGCGAGCAGTTCTTC
J gene: TRBJ2-6; clone size: many; D gene: -; V gene: TRBV6-2/TRBV6-3; CDR3 protein: CASSNPNVLTF; CDR3 DNA: TGTGCCAGCTCCAATCCCAACGTCCTGACTTTC
J gene: TRBJ2-1; clone size: -; D gene: -; V gene: TRBV4-3; CDR3 protein: CANSQEVVRRPPYNEQFF; CDR3 DNA: TGCGCCAACAGCCAAGAGGTCGTACGTAGGCCCCCCTACAATGAGCAGTTCTTC
J gene: TRBJ2-7; clone size: -; D gene: -; V gene: TRBV19; CDR3 protein: CVSSELWPTTSGQYF; CDR3 DNA: TGTGTCAGTAGTGAGCTCTGGCCGACCACGAGCGGGCAGTACTTC
J gene: TRBJ2-7; clone size: few; D gene: TRBD1; V gene: TRBV10-3; CDR3 protein: CAISETRTGDPYEQYF; CDR3 DNA: TGTGCCATCAGTGAGACACGGACAGGGGACCCCTACGAGCAGTACTTC
J gene: TRBJ1-5; clone size: many; D gene: -; V gene: TRBV14; CDR3 protein: CASSQDGTASSDSNQPQHF; CDR3 DNA: TGTGCCAGCAGCCAAGACGGCACTGCGAGTTCTGATAGCAATCAGCCCCAGCATTTT
J gene: TRBJ2-1; clone size: -; D gene: -; V gene: TRBV27; CDR3 protein: CASSSIVSLDEQFF; CDR3 DNA: TGTGCCAGCAGTTCGATAGTTTCCCTGGATGAGCAGTTCTTC
J gene: TRBJ1-1; clone size: many; D gene: -; V gene: TRBV4-1; CDR3 protein: CASSPLVQDTEAFF; CDR3 DNA: TGCGCCAGCAGCCCCTTGGTCCAAGACACTGAAGCTTTCTTT
J gene: TRBJ2-3; clone size: many; D gene: TRBD2; V gene: TRBV6-6; CDR3 protein: CASSQFVAGEGTDTQYF; CDR3 DNA: TGTGCCAGCAGCCAGTTTGTAGCGGGGGAAGGAACAGATACGCAGTATTTT
J gene: TRBJ2-3; clone size: many; D gene: TRBD2; V gene: TRBV7-8; CDR3 protein: CASSDWPGLAGSTDTQYF; CDR3 DNA: TGTGCCAGCAGCGACTGGCCGGGACTAGCGGGCTCCACAGATACGCAGTATTTT
J gene: TRBJ2-3; clone size: -; D gene: TRBD2; V gene: TRBV7-8; CDR3 protein: CAPPLAGGGWADTQYF; CDR3 DNA: TGTGCCCCCCCCTTAGCGGGCGGGGGGTGGGCAGATACGCAGTATTTT
J gene: TRBJ1-1; clone size: many; D gene: -; V gene: TRBV28; CDR3 protein: CASSFREPMNTEAFF; CDR3 DNA: TGTGCCAGCAGTTTTAGGGAGCCGATGAACACTGAAGCTTTCTTT
J gene: TRBJ2-4; clone size: -; D gene: -; V gene: TRBV6-2/TRBV6-3; CDR3 protein: CASSYTSPLVAKNIQYF; CDR3 DNA: TGTGCCAGCAGTTACACGTCCCCCTTGGTAGCCAAAAACATTCAGTACTTC
J gene: TRBJ2-7; clone size: -; D gene: -; V gene: TRBV4-3; CDR3 protein: CASSPPTGIPYEQYF; CDR3 DNA: TGCGCCAGCAGCCCACCGACAGGTATACCCTACGAGCAGTACTTC
J gene: TRBJ2-1; clone size: -; D gene: TRBD2; V gene: TRBV30; CDR3 protein: CAWNIAGGPREQFF; CDR3 DNA: TGTGCCTGGAACATAGCGGGAGGGCCCCGAGAGCAGTTCTTC
J gene: TRBJ2-1; clone size: -; D gene: -; V gene: TRBV20-1; CDR3 protein: CSARLAGSHEQFF; CDR3 DNA: TGCAGTGCTAGGCTTGCAGGGTCCCATGAGCAGTTCTTC
J gene: TRBJ2-2; clone size: -; D gene: TRBD2; V gene: TRBV11-2; CDR3 protein: CASNQGTSGSAGEPFF; CDR3 DNA: TGTGCCAGCAACCAAGGGACTAGCGGGAGTGCCGGGGAGCCGTTTTTT
J gene: TRBJ2-3; clone size: many; D gene: TRBD2; V gene: TRBV4-3; CDR3 protein: CASSQGRGGTDTQYF; CDR3 DNA: TGCGCCAGCAGCCAAGGCCGGGGGGGCACAGATACGCAGTATTTT
J gene: TRBJ2-7; clone size: -; D gene: TRBD2; V gene: TRBV20-1; CDR3 protein: CSARDMASGIPREQYF; CDR3 DNA: TGCAGTGCTAGAGATATGGCTAGCGGGATTCCGAGAGAGCAGTACTTC
J gene: TRBJ2-5; clone size: -; D gene: TRBD2; V gene: TRBV6-6; CDR3 protein: CASSAGTSGSAETQYF; CDR3 DNA: TGTGCCAGCAGTGCCGGGACTAGCGGGAGCGCAGAGACCCAGTACTTC
J gene: TRBJ2-1; clone size: few; D gene: -; V gene: TRBV4-3; CDR3 protein: CASSQGSGYHNEQFF; CDR3 DNA: TGCGCCAGCAGCCAAGGCAGCGGATACCACAATGAGCAGTTCTTC
J gene: TRBJ2-7; clone size: -; D gene: -; V gene: TRBV13; CDR3 protein: CASSLQGIREQYF; CDR3 DNA: TGTGCCAGCAGCTTACAGGGAATTCGCGAGCAGTACTTC
J gene: TRBJ2-5; clone size: many; D gene: -; V gene: TRBV24-1; CDR3 protein: CATSDSRQAWTSETQYF; CDR3 DNA: TGTGCCACCAGTGATTCTCGCCAGGCGTGGACCTCAGAGACCCAGTACTTC
J gene: TRBJ2-7; clone size: many; D gene: -; V gene: TRBV5-1; CDR3 protein: CASSLGTLYEQYF; CDR3 DNA: TGTGCCAGCAGTTTAGGGACACTTTACGAGCAGTACTTC
J gene: TRBJ2-7; clone size: -; D gene: TRBD1; V gene: TRBV6-2/TRBV6-3; CDR3 protein: CASSRSWTGDEQYF; CDR3 DNA: TGTGCCAGCAGTCGCTCTTGGACAGGGGACGAGCAGTACTTC
J gene: TRBJ2-1; clone size: few; D gene: -; V gene: TRBV6-5; CDR3 protein: CASSYGHEQFF; CDR3 DNA: TGTGCCAGCAGTTACGGACATGAGCAGTTCTTC
J gene: TRBJ1-6; clone size: -; D gene: TRBD1; V gene: TRBV25-1; CDR3 protein: CASSELDRDRNSPLHF; CDR3 DNA: TGTGCCAGCAGTGAACTGGACAGGGATCGGAATTCACCCCTCCACTTT
J gene: TRBJ2-1; clone size: -; D gene: TRBD2; V gene: TRBV2; CDR3 protein: CASSELAGGPSNEQFF; CDR3 DNA: TGTGCCAGCAGTGAATTAGCGGGGGGGCCATCCAATGAGCAGTTCTTC
J gene: TRBJ2-1; clone size: -; D gene: -; V gene: TRBV6-2/TRBV6-3; CDR3 protein: CASSYSSQEPYNEQFF; CDR3 DNA: TGTGCCAGCAGTTACTCCTCGCAGGAACCCTACAATGAGCAGTTCTTC
J gene: TRBJ1-1; clone size: -; D gene: TRBD1; V gene: TRBV9; CDR3 protein: CASSVDPGGLNTEAFF; CDR3 DNA: TGTGCCAGCAGCGTAGACCCAGGGGGACTGAACACTGAAGCTTTCTTT
J gene: TRBJ2-3; clone size: few; D gene: TRBD1; V gene: TRBV11-2; CDR3 protein: CASSYTTGGADTQYF; CDR3 DNA: TGTGCCAGCAGCTACACGACAGGGGGCGCAGATACGCAGTATTTT
J gene: TRBJ2-3; clone size: many; D gene: TRBD2; V gene: TRBV14; CDR3 protein: CASSHIPAGGPDTQYF; CDR3 DNA: TGTGCCAGCAGCCATATCCCAGCGGGGGGACCAGATACGCAGTATTTT
J gene: TRBJ2-6; clone size: many; D gene: -; V gene: TRBV7-9; CDR3 protein: CASSPSLGANVLTF; CDR3 DNA: TGTGCCAGCAGCCCGAGCCTAGGGGCCAACGTCCTGACTTTC